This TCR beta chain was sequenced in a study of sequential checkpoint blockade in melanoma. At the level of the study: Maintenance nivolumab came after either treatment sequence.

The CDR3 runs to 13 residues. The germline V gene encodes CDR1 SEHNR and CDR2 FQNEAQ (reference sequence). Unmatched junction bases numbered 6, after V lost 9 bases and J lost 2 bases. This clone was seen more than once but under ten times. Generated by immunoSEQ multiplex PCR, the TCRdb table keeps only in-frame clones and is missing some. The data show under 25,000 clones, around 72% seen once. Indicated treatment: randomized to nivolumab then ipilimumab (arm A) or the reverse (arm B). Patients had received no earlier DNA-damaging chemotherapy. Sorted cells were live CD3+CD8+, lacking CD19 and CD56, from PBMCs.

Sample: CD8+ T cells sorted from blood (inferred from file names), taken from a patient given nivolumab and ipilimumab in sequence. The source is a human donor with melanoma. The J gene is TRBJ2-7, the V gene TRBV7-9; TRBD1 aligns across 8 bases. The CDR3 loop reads CASGTGITYEQYF. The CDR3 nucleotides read TGTGCCAGTGGGACAGGAATTACCTACGAGCAGTACTTC.